What follows are 9 T cell receptor beta chains derived from one specimen sequenced in a study of cytomegalovirus exposure and HLA in healthy donors. Amplification used 60 Vbeta primers and 13 Jbeta primers. Repertoires were generated with immunoSEQ multiplex PCR, while TCRdb's copy carries only in-frame clones and drops some. The sample carries 250,000 or so clones, about 80% recorded once. Specimen: PBMCs. The source is an older woman in good health and CMV-seropositive.

The rearrangement joins TRBV7-9 to TRBJ1-1; D gene ambiguous. CDR3 size: 12 residues. The germline V gene encodes CDR1 SEHNR and CDR2 FQNEAQ (reference sequence). This CDR3 is CAIDKLLGEAFF. In DNA, the CDR3 is TGTGCTATCGACAAACTCTTGGGTGAAGCTTTCTTT.

In regard to this clone: Likely a read error: the CDR3 ends without its conserved phenylalanine or tryptophan. The gene calls are TRBV5-6 and TRBJ2-2; 7 nucleotides agree with TRBD2. The CDR3 is made up of 15 amino acids. With 5 bases clipped from V and 4 bases from J, the junction kept 8 bases outside the gene matches. Germline-derived CDR1 and CDR2 are SGHDT and YYEEEE. For the CDR3, the DNA is TGTGCCAGCAGATCCACCGGGGGGTTCACCGGGGAGCTGTTTTTG. Residues: CASRSTGGFTGELFL.

The genes are TRBV28 and TRBJ2-7; possibly TRBD1 for D (6 bases). V dropped 6 bases and J dropped 0 bases, with 18 bases sitting between them. The CDR3 has 16 amino acids. The germline V gene has CDR1 MDHEN and CDR2 SYDVKM. Here the CDR3 reads CASRSPGHYFSYEQYF. The CDR3 coding sequence is TGTGCCAGCAGATCTCCGGGACACTATTTCTCCTACGAGCAGTACTTC.

The V and J genes are TRBV5-4 and TRBJ2-3, with 9 bases lining up with TRBD1. The length of the CDR3 is 14 residues. Germline trimming cut 2 bases from V and 4 bases from J; bases unmatched to any gene: 2. Germline lookup yields CDR1 SGHNT and CDR2 YYREEE (reference sequence). DNA for the CDR3: TGTGCCAGCAGCTTAGGACAGGGGTCAGATACGCAGTATTTT. It codes for CASSLGQGSDTQYF.

J is TRBJ1-5 and V is TRBV5-1; a possible D gene is TRBD1 (6 bases). The V gene's germline CDR1 is SGHRS and CDR2 YFSETQ. The CDR3 is made up of 15 amino acids. The V end was cut by 2 bases, the J end by 2 bases, with 11 bases between. DNA for the CDR3: TGCGCCAGCAGCTTAGGGGGTCTCGGCAATCAGCCCCAGCATTTT. Protein product: CASSLGGLGNQPQHF. Complete variable domain (other parts from reference TRBV5-1 and TRBJ1-5): KAGVTQTPRYLIKTRGQQVTLSCSPISGHRSVSWYQQTPGQGLQFLFEYFSETQRNKGNFPGRFSGRQFSNSRSEMNVSTLELGDSALYLCASSLGGLGNQPQHFGDGTRLSIL.

The chain links TRBV6-5 to TRBJ2-5, with 7 bases aligning to TRBD1. This CDR3 is 16 amino acids long. Germline assignment: CDR1 MNHEY and CDR2 SVGAGI. J gave up 0 bases and V 2 bases, and 6 bases lay outside the gene matches. The CDR3 DNA sequence: TGTGCCAGCAGTTACAAGACAGGGCCTAACCAAGAGACCCAGTACTTC. Encoded protein: CASSYKTGPNQETQYF.

The chain has TRBV27 and TRBJ1-2; D call uncertain. V was clipped by 6 bases and J by 2 bases, with 13 bases between them. The CDR3 runs 14 residues. Germline CDR1 and CDR2: MNHEY and SMNVEV (reference sequence). The CDR3 loop is CASSRPGTNYGYTF. The CDR3 DNA follows: TGTGCCAGCAGCCGCCCAGGAACCAACTATGGCTACACCTTC.

The chain couples TRBV2 to TRBJ2-5; TRBD2 agrees at 8 bases. The CDR3 is made up of 12 amino acids. Germline V gives CDR1 SNHLY, CDR2 FYNNEI. V lost 10 bases to trimming and J lost 5 bases; unmatched junction nucleotides: 6. The CDR3 is CATGLAQETQYF. The DNA of the CDR3 is TGTGCCACTGGACTAGCCCAGGAGACCCAGTACTTC.

The CDR3 coding sequence is TGTGCCAGTAGTATTAGGGCTAGCGGGATAGCCTACGAGCAGTACTTC. Amino acids: CASSIRASGIAYEQYF. V and J are TRBV19 and TRBJ2-7; 9 positions match TRBD2. This CDR3 is built from 16 residues. Germline CDR1 and CDR2: LNHDA and SQIVND (reference sequence). The junction had 8 bases not matched to a gene; V was cut back by 3 bases and J by 2 bases.